The clone carrying this T cell receptor beta chain was counted a few times. Its specificity is unknown. Combining a sample-barcoded 5' primer with a J-beta primer mix, a second PCR ran for about 7 to 11 cycles. MiXCR, applied by TCRdb to the 5' RACE reads, yields one record per CDR3 protein. The sample holds about 640,000 distinct CDR3 sequences, approximately 30% seen once. All donors came from Russia, were Caucasian and healthy, and spanned ages roughly 6 to 95. The sample originates from a study of blood T cells in healthy people across ages. Whole-study findings and limits: Changes seen in expanded clonotypes were possibly confounded by donor CMV status left unknown.

V lost 3 bases and J lost 5, with 8 bases in between. CDR1 and CDR2 (germline): DFQATT, SNEGSKA (reference sequence). The CDR3 sequence is 12 residues long. The chain uses TRBV20-1 and TRBJ2-1; D remains unclear. The sequenced sample was blood. The sequence was collected from a woman aged 80 or over in good health. CDR3 coding DNA: TGCAGTGCTAGCAGGACCCACAATGAGCAGTTCTTC. Its protein product is CSASRTHNEQFF.